This T cell receptor beta chain was retrieved from a study of blood T cells in healthy people across ages. Using a J-beta primer mix together with a sample-barcoded 5' primer, a second PCR was run for about 7 to 12 cycles. Every cDNA was tagged by a template-switch adaptor with 12 random nucleotides. TCRdb passed the 5' RACE reads through MiXCR, listing each CDR3 protein once. Of around 1,000,000 distinct CDR3 sequences listed, approximately 25% are singletons. CDR1 is LGHNT and CDR2 is FRNRAP in the germline V gene. CDR3 size: 14 residues. With 7 bases removed from V and 1 base from J, the gap between germline ends came to 13 bases. These data also formed part of another study, on T cells of mothers and their children. That paper notes: The study sampled a few healthy Caucasian mothers and their six children.

This receptor was taken from a girl aged 2 to 10 in good health. What was sequenced was blood. J is TRBJ2-5 and V is TRBV12-5; D may be TRBD1 or TRBD2 (5 bases each). As DNA, the CDR3 is TGTGCTAGTGCCAAACCAGGGACCCAAGAGACCCAGTACTTC. Its translation: CASAKPGTQETQYF.